The clone carrying this TCR beta chain has more than one count but fewer than ten. Its matching antigen is unknown. TCR beta cDNA libraries included unique molecular identifiers. T cells, about 0.95 to 11 million of them, yielded some 500,000 cDNA molecules. TCRdb independently ran MiXCR on the PCR reads; one entry per CDR3 protein. The table has roughly 430,000 distinct CDR3 sequences, 39% seen once. The V and J ends lost 2 bases and 4 bases respectively, with 13 bases between them. The CDR3 runs 15 residues. Germline CDR1 reads SGHTA; CDR2 reads FQGNSA. This sample is part of a study of post-analysis software for immune sequencing data. Study-wide findings and caveats: About five TRBV segments appeared more often in patients than in controls, and TRBV5-6, TRBV5-1 and TRBV20-1 were among these.

This sequence was found in a girl aged 2-10 years with multiple sclerosis. The sequenced sample consisted of blood. The J gene is TRBJ2-3, the V gene TRBV7-2; no definite D call. In DNA, the CDR3 is TGTGCCAGCAGCTTATTCGATGGCGGTTCAGATACGCAGTATTTT. As protein: CASSLFDGGSDTQYF.